The 9 T cell receptor beta chains below all came from one sample that was sequenced in a study of immune heterogeneity within non-small cell lung tumors. Bulk tumor genomic DNA served as template, at roughly 630 ng per sample. Several biopsies per primary tumor were taken during surgery, spaced as far apart as possible. Surgery that was curative in intent was performed on patients with untreated, newly diagnosed non-small cell lung cancer. The authors amplified TCR beta CDR3 by multiplex PCR with 32 V and 13 J primers. Using its own MiXCR run on the multiplex PCR reads, TCRdb lists one record per CDR3 protein. The table includes 3,100 or so distinct CDR3 sequences, over 30% detected once. Sequenced sample: lung tumor tissue. These receptors were obtained from a man in his 70s with non-small cell lung cancer.

This chain uses TRBV24-1 with TRBJ2-7; D ambiguous. The ends were cut back, 4 bases at V and 1 base at J, with 13 bases in the middle. Germline V gene lookup returns CDR1 KGHDR and CDR2 SFDVKD. The CDR3 has 15 residues. CDR3 nucleotide sequence: TGTGCCACCAGTGACAGTTCGGCAGAGTCCTACGAGCAGTACTTC. This sequence encodes CATSDSSAESYEQYF.

In this sample, this clonotype turned up a few times. The chain carries TRBV27 and TRBJ2-1, with TRBD1 matching over 7 bases. Germline loops: CDR1 MNHEY, CDR2 SMNVEV (reference sequence). The CDR3 length is 16 residues. V trimming: 2 bases; J trimming: 9 bases; junction bases outside the gene matches: 13. CDR3 nucleotides: TGTGCCAGCAGTTTAAATGGCAGGGGGTGGGCCAGTGAGCAGTTCTTC. It codes for CASSLNGRGWASEQFF.

This clonotype came up once. V usage is TRBV7-9 and J usage is TRBJ2-7; no firm D call. With 1 base removed from V and 3 bases from J, the gap between germline ends came to 4 bases. The CDR3 sequence is 12 residues long. The V gene's germline CDR1 is SEHNR and CDR2 FQNEAQ (reference sequence). The CDR3 region is CASSLGRYEQYF. For the CDR3, the DNA is TGTGCCAGCAGCTTAGGTCGCTACGAGCAGTACTTC.

This chain joins TRBV6-2 or TRBV6-3 and TRBJ2-6; D is unclear. Germline lookup yields CDR1 MNHEY and CDR2 SVGEGT. This CDR3 region has 15 residues. V gave up 6 bases and J gave up 0 bases, with 9 bases separating them. CDR3 region: CASSLLPSGANVLTF. In DNA form, the CDR3 reads TGTGCCAGCAGCCTCCTCCCCTCTGGGGCCAACGTCCTGACTTTC.

This clonotype was found a few times. V is TRBV20-1 and J is TRBJ1-3; D perhaps matches TRBD1 (5 bases). Deletions cut 5 bases from V and 8 bases from J, with 16 bases between. The CDR3 is 13 residues long. Per germline, CDR1 DFQATT and CDR2 SNEGSKA (reference sequence). The chain's CDR3 is CSAGRGPGDTIYF. The DNA for the CDR3 is TGCAGTGCTGGACGGGGCCCTGGGGACACCATATATTTT.

The chain is built from TRBV6-1 and TRBJ2-3; tentative D call: TRBD1 (5 bases). The CDR3 extends over 15 amino acids. Germline V gene sequence: CDR1 MNHNS, CDR2 SASEGT. Deletions cut 0 bases from V and 6 bases from J, with 13 bases between. The CDR3 nucleotides are TGTGCCAGCAGTGAAGCGTTGGGGCCCGGGGATACGCAGTATTTT. Amino acids: CASSEALGPGDTQYF.

This clonotype turned up a few times. The gene calls are TRBV6-1 and TRBJ1-4; D not resolved. Trimming took off 2 bases at V and 0 bases at J, with 10 bases between the two ends. In germline, CDR1 is MNHNS, CDR2 SASEGT. The CDR3 is 16 amino acids. The chain's CDR3 is CASSEYRSATNEKLFF. The CDR3 nucleotides are TGTGCCAGCAGTGAATATAGGTCGGCAACTAATGAAAAACTGTTTTTT.

The chain couples TRBV20-1 to TRBJ2-7; 10 nucleotides agree with TRBD2. The J segment lost 0 bases and the V segment lost 5 bases, leaving 7 bases of the junction unmatched. This CDR3 is 15 amino acids long. The germline V gene encodes CDR1 DFQATT and CDR2 SNEGSKA (reference sequence). The CDR3 spells CSAAVLAGYSYEQYF. For the CDR3, the DNA is TGCAGTGCTGCGGTACTAGCGGGATACTCCTACGAGCAGTACTTC.

Only one count was recorded for this clonotype. This chain joins TRBV20-1 and TRBJ1-2; 10 nucleotides match TRBD1. The CDR3 is 17 amino acids. Germline CDR1 is DFQATT and CDR2 is SNEGSKA (reference sequence). J was trimmed by 6 bases and V by 0 bases; bases with no gene match: 13. CDR3 DNA: TGCAGTGCTAGAGATCTGAGGACAGGGGGAGGATTGAATGGCTACACCTTC. This translates into CSARDLRTGGGLNGYTF.